A single T cell receptor beta chain is shown here with its context. This CDR3 has 17 residues. From germline, CDR1 is LNHDA and CDR2 SQIVND (reference sequence). V lost 7 bases to trimming and J lost 7 bases, with 28 bases between them. In the original workflow: How many nucleated cells were present was estimated from reference gene primer amplification. Profiled with immunoSEQ multiplex PCR; TCRdb holds only in-frame clones, not every one. V and J calls and clone size follow that table, whereas D and trimming were derived from the DNA. In the table there are around 77,000 clones, 65% to 90% of which are singletons. This specimen belongs to a study of blood T cell repertoires in COVID-19. Study summary: Samples of COVID-19 (acute and convalescent) were obtained from the United States, Italy and Spain.

This TCR came from a man between 65 and 85 years old with active or convalescent COVID-19. The sample was peripheral blood. V is TRBV19 and J is TRBJ1-2; D call uncertain. The CDR3 nucleotides read TGTGCCAGTACCCATCCTGAGACGGCTAAACCCCGGGGTGGCTACACCTTC. Residues: CASTHPETAKPRGGYTF.